These 19 T cell receptor beta chains originate from one sample sequenced in a study of T cell responses to AZD1222 COVID-19 vaccine. Profiled with immunoSEQ multiplex PCR; TCRdb holds only in-frame clones, not every one. The table lists some 190,000 clones, 85% to 95% of them singletons. This specimen was peripheral blood, taken 28 days after the second AZD1222 dose. These receptors originate from an adult who received the AZD1222 COVID-19 vaccine.

This rearrangement joins TRBV5-1 to TRBJ1-4; the D is unclear. Trimming removed 4 bases at V and 8 bases at J, with 18 bases between. The CDR3 extends over 15 amino acids. Per the germline V gene, CDR1 is SGHRS and CDR2 is YFSETQ. This chain's CDR3 is CASSPSGGSGEKLFF. The CDR3 region has the DNA TGCGCCAGCAGCCCATCGGGCGGATCAGGCGAAAAACTGTTTTTT.

The gene calls are TRBV14 and TRBJ2-7; D uncertain. Germline V CDR1 and CDR2: SGHDN, FVKESK. V shed 3 bases and J shed 2 bases, with 5 bases lying between them. There are 12 residues in the CDR3. CDR3 residues: CASSHVPYEQYF. The DNA of the CDR3 is TGTGCCAGCAGCCATGTCCCCTACGAGCAGTACTTC. Full variable domain (missing parts from reference TRBV14 and TRBJ2-7): EAGVTQFPSHSVIEKGQTVTLRCDPISGHDNLYWYRRVMGKEIKFLLHFVKESKQDESGMPNNRFLAERTGGTYSTLKVQPAELEDSGVYFCASSHVPYEQYFGPGTRLTVT.

J is TRBJ1-2 and V is TRBV7-3; D gene uncertain. The CDR3 consists of 13 residues. Germline V gene data show CDR1 as SGHTA and CDR2 as FQGTGA. V was clipped by 2 bases and J by 8 bases, with 12 bases between them. CDR3: CASSLPTMGGYTF. For the CDR3, the DNA is TGTGCCAGCAGCTTACCGACCATGGGGGGCTACACCTTC.

V and J are TRBV6-5 and TRBJ1-1, with D hard to call. V lost 0 bases and J 5 bases, leaving 7 bases between the germline ends. Germline V gene lookup returns CDR1 MNHEY and CDR2 SVGAGI. The CDR3 is 13 residues long. CDR3 nucleotides: TGTGCCAGCAGTTACTCTCCCGTTACTGAAGCTTTCTTT. It specifies CASSYSPVTEAFF.

The rearrangement links TRBV28 to TRBJ1-1; the D gene is possibly TRBD1 (5 bases). This CDR3 comprises 14 residues. CDR1 MDHEN and CDR2 SYDVKM come from the germline V gene. V lost 5 bases, J lost 1 base, and 11 bases lay in between. The CDR3 DNA sequence: TGTGCCAGCAGTCCCGGGGGAGGGAACACTGAAGCTTTCTTT. Translating gives CASSPGGGNTEAFF.

The rearrangement uses TRBV19 and TRBJ2-6; D is undetermined. V gave up 2 bases and J gave up 0 bases, with 2 bases separating them. This CDR3 is 14 amino acids long. Germline values: CDR1 LNHDA, CDR2 SQIVND (reference sequence). CDR3 coding DNA: TGTGCCAGTAGTATAACCTCTGGGGCCAACGTCCTGACTTTC. Translation: CASSITSGANVLTF.

The chain carries TRBV6-4 and TRBJ2-3; 12 positions match TRBD2. From germline, CDR1 is MRHNA and CDR2 SNTAGT. J gave up 9 bases and V 4 bases, and 11 bases lay outside the gene matches. This CDR3 is built from 16 residues. The CDR3 loop is CASSGTRTSGVNTQYF. The CDR3 DNA reads TGTGCCAGCAGTGGCACGCGGACTAGCGGGGTCAACACGCAGTATTTT.

This chain uses TRBV19 with TRBJ1-5; D unclear. V was clipped by 4 bases and J by 4 bases, with 8 bases between them. The CDR3 covers 13 residues. CDR1 and CDR2 from the germline V gene are LNHDA and SQIVND (reference sequence). The CDR3 DNA sequence: TGTGCCAGTAGTAACCGGGAGAATCAGCCCCAGCATTTT. Its protein product is CASSNRENQPQHF.

V and J are TRBV5-6 and TRBJ2-6; weak D call: TRBD2 (6 bases). Trimming left V 0 bases short and J 2 bases short, with 12 bases between. The CDR3 spans 17 residues. CDR1 is SGHDT and CDR2 is YYEEEE in the germline V gene. CDR3 sequence reads: CASSLGWRGAGANVLTF. CDR3 nucleotides: TGTGCCAGCAGCTTGGGGTGGCGGGGTGCTGGGGCCAACGTCCTGACTTTC.

The J gene is TRBJ2-2, the V gene TRBV7-7; 10 bases line up with TRBD1. Germline V lookup: CDR1 SSHAT, CDR2 FNYEAQ (reference sequence). The CDR3 spans 16 residues. J was trimmed by 6 bases and V by 5 bases; bases with no gene match: 9. DNA for the CDR3: TGTGCCAGCAGCCCCAGACAGGGGGCGATTCCCGGGGAGCTGTTTTTT. This gives the protein CASSPRQGAIPGELFF.

As regards this clone: This specimen includes other DNA sequences encoding the same CDR3. The chain uses TRBV18 and TRBJ2-2; D remains ambiguous. V lost 3 bases and J 4 bases, leaving 6 bases between the germline ends. The CDR3 has 13 residues. Germline CDR1 is KGHSH and CDR2 is LQKENI. As DNA, the CDR3 is TGTGCCAGCTCACCCCCCGTCACCGGGGAGCTGTTTTTT. Translating gives CASSPPVTGELFF. The variable domain in full, completed from reference TRBV18 and TRBJ2-2, reads NAGVMQNPRHLVRRRGQEARLRCSPMKGHSHVYWYRQLPEEGLKFMVYLQKENIIDESGMPKERFSAEFPKEGPSILRIQQVVRGDSAAYFCASSPPVTGELFFGEGSRLTVL.

The CDR3 here is CASSDSGINTGELFF. The CDR3 nucleotides read TGTGCCAGCAGTGATAGTGGGATTAACACCGGGGAGCTGTTTTTT. The chain employs TRBV2 and TRBJ2-2; D uncertain. V was clipped by 3 bases and J by 2 bases, with 10 bases between them. Per the germline V gene, CDR1 is SNHLY and CDR2 is FYNNEI. The CDR3 spans 15 residues.

The chain couples TRBV7-9 to TRBJ1-6, with TRBD1 identical over 7 bases. The length of the CDR3 is 14 residues. V was clipped by 3 bases and J by 10 bases; unmatched bases: 6. The germline gives CDR1 SEHNR, CDR2 FQNEAQ (reference sequence). The CDR3: CASSLTGQGSPLHF. CDR3 nucleotides: TGTGCCAGCAGCTTGACAGGGCAAGGGTCACCCCTCCACTTT.

V gene TRBV25-1 combines with J gene TRBJ1-4; 9 bases align to TRBD1. The germline CDR1 and CDR2 sequences are MGHDK and SYGVNS. The CDR3 contains 15 residues. The ends lost 5 bases at V and 6 bases at J; junction bases unmatched: 7. The CDR3 loop is CASSFMGQGDEKLFF. The CDR3 bases are TGTGCCAGCAGTTTCATGGGACAGGGAGATGAAAAACTGTTTTTT. Variable domain in full (rest from reference TRBV25-1 and TRBJ1-4): EADIYQTPRYLVIGTGKKITLECSQTMGHDKMYWYQQDPGMELHLIHYSYGVNSTEKGDLSSESTVSRIRTEHFPLTLESARPSHTSQYLCASSFMGQGDEKLFFGSGTQLSVL.

The chain combines TRBV30 with TRBJ1-2; D unresolved. This CDR3 has 13 amino acids. V lost 0 bases to trimming and J lost 4 bases, with 9 bases between them. Germline-derived CDR1 and CDR2 are GTSNPN and SVGIG (reference sequence). For the CDR3, the DNA is TGTGCCTGGAGTGTCCCGGGGATCTATGGCTACACCTTC. It specifies CAWSVPGIYGYTF.

CDR3 DNA sequence: TGTGCCACCAGTGATTTGCAAGGAGGGCTCAAAAACACCATATATTTT. It yields the protein CATSDLQGGLKNTIYF. The chain employs TRBV24-1 and TRBJ1-3, with D unclear. Per germline, CDR1 KGHDR and CDR2 SFDVKD. This CDR3 is built from 16 residues. Trimming took off 0 bases at V and 6 bases at J, with 14 bases between the two ends.

This clone has a handful of counts. V usage is TRBV5-4 and J usage is TRBJ2-2; a weak D match, TRBD2 (5 bases). This CDR3 is built from 15 residues. V was shortened by 0 bases and J by 6 bases, with 12 bases between the two germline ends. CDR1 and CDR2 (germline): SGHNT, YYREEE (reference sequence). The CDR3 DNA is TGTGCCAGCAGCTTGGGTGGAGGAGAAGCCGGGGAGCTGTTTTTT. Protein sequence: CASSLGGGEAGELFF.

The chain carries TRBV27 and TRBJ2-5; no definite D call. CDR1 and CDR2 from the germline V gene are MNHEY and SMNVEV (reference sequence). CDR3 size: 13 residues. Deletions cut 4 bases from V and 3 bases from J, with 9 bases between. This chain's CDR3 is CASSWSQKETQYF. For the CDR3, the DNA is TGTGCCAGCAGTTGGTCGCAGAAAGAGACCCAGTACTTC.

The V gene is TRBV5-1, the J gene TRBJ2-3; D not certain. The CDR3 contains 15 residues. The V end lost 0 bases, the J end lost 4 bases, and 12 bases lay between the germline ends. In germline, CDR1 is SGHRS, CDR2 YFSETQ. The CDR3 reads CASSLGLVSSDTQYF. Here the CDR3 DNA reads TGCGCCAGCAGCTTGGGCCTAGTAAGCTCAGATACGCAGTATTTT.